Sequencing of this T cell receptor beta chain was carried out in a study of tissue T cells after allogeneic stem cell transplantation. Germline assignment: CDR1 SGHRS and CDR2 YFSETQ. With V trimmed by 3 bases and J by 1 base, 5 bases remained unmatched. This CDR3 contains 15 residues. Sequencing was performed with immunoSEQ multiplex PCR; in TCRdb, only in-frame clones are kept and a portion is missing. The sample carries just over 9,000 clones, 56% recorded once. This chain links TRBV5-1 with TRBJ2-5; 8 bases match TRBD1. This clonotype was obtained from a female donor of 60 years or more with lung cancer. The starting material was tissue from the jejunum, obtained at autopsy. The CDR3 sequence: CASSSDRDIQETQYF. The DNA for the CDR3 is TGCGCCAGCAGCTCGGACAGGGACATCCAAGAGACCCAGTACTTC.